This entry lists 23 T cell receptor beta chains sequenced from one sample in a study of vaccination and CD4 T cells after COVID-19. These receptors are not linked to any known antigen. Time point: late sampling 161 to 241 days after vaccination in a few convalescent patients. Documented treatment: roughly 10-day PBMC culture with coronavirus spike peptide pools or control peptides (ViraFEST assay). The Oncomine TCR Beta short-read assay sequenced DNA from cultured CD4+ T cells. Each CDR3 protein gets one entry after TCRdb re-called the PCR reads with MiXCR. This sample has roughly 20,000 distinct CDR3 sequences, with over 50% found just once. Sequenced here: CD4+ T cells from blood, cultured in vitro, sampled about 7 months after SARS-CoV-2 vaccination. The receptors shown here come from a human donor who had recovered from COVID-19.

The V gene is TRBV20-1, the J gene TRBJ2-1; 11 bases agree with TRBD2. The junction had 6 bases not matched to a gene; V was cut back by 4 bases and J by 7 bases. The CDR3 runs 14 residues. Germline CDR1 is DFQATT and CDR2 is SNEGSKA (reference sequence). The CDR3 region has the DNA TGCAGTGCTATCACTAGCGGGAGCTTTAATGAGCAGTTCTTC. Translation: CSAITSGSFNEQFF.

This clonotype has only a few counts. The CDR3 sequence is CASSEADRETRPLHF. The CDR3 coding sequence is TGTGCCAGCAGTGAAGCGGACAGGGAAACTCGGCCCCTCCACTTT. The chain couples TRBV6-1 to TRBJ1-6; 8 bases match TRBD1. The junction had 8 bases not matched to a gene; V was cut back by 0 bases and J by 13 bases. Germline loops: CDR1 MNHNS, CDR2 SASEGT. The CDR3 has 15 residues.

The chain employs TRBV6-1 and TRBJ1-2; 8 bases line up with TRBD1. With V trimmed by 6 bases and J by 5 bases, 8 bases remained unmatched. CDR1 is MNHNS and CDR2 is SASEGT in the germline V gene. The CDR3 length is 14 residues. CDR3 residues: CASRKQGVEYGYTF. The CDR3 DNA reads TGTGCCAGCAGGAAACAGGGGGTAGAGTATGGCTACACCTTC.

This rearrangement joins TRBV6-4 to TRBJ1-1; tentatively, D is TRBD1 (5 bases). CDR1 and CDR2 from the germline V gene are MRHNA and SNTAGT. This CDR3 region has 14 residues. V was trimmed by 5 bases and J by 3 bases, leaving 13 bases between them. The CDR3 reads CASSRTGGDTEAFF. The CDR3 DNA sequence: TGTGCCAGCAGTCGTACAGGAGGGGACACTGAAGCTTTCTTT.

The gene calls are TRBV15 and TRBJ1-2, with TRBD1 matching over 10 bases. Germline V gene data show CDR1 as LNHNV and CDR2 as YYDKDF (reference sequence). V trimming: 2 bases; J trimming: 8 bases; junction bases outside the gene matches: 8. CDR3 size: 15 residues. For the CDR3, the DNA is TGTGCCACCAGCAGACAAAGACAGGGGGCATGGGGCTACACCTTC. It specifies CATSRQRQGAWGYTF.

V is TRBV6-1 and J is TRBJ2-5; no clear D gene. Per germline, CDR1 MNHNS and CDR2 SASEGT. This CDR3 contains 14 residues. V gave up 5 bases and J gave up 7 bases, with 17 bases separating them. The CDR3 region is CASSPLARRGTQYF. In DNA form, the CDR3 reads TGTGCCAGCAGTCCCCTTGCCCGGCGTGGGACCCAGTACTTC.

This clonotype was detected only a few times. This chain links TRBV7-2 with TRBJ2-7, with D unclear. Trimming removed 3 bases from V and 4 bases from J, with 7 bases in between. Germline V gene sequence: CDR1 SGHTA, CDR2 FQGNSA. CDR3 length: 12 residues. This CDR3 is CASSFTGYEQYF. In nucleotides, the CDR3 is TGTGCCAGCAGCTTCACTGGGTACGAGCAGTACTTC.

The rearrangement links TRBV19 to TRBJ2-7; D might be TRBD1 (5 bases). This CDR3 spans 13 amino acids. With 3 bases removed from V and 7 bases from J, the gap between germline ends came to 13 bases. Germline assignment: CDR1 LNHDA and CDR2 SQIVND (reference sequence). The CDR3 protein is CASSMGPPREQYF. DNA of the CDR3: TGTGCCAGTAGTATGGGGCCCCCGCGGGAGCAGTACTTC.

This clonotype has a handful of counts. The CDR3 DNA sequence: TGTGCCACCAGTATTCCTAGCAATCAGCCCCAGCATTTT. Its protein product is CATSIPSNQPQHF. This chain joins TRBV24-1 and TRBJ1-5; D gene unclear. The V end was cut by 6 bases, the J end by 0 bases, with 5 bases between. The CDR3 totals 13 residues. Germline V lookup: CDR1 KGHDR, CDR2 SFDVKD.

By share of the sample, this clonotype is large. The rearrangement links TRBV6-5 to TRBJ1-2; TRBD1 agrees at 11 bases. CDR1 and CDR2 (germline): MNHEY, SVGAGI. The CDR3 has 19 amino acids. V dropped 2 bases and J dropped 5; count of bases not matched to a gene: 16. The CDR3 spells CASSYGVLGQGAHSYGYTF. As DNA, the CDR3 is TGTGCCAGCAGTTACGGAGTCCTAGGACAGGGGGCCCACTCGTATGGCTACACCTTC.

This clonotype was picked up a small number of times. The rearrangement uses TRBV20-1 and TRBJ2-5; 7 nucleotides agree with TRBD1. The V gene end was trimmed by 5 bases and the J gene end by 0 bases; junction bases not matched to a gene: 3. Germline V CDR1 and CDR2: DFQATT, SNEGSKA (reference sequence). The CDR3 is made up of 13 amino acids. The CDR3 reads CSAEQGYQETQYF. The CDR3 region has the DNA TGCAGTGCTGAACAGGGGTACCAAGAGACCCAGTACTTC.

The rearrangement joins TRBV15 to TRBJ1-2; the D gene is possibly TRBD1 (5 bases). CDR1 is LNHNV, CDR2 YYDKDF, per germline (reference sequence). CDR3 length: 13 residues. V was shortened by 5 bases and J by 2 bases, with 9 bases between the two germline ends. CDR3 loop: CATSPDTNYGYTF. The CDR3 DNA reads TGTGCCACCAGCCCGGACACAAACTATGGCTACACCTTC.

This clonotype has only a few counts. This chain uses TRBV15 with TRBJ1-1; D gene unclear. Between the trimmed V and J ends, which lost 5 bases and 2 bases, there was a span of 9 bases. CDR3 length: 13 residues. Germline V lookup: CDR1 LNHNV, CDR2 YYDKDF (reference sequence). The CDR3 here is CATSRDPNTEAFF. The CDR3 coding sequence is TGTGCCACCAGCCGCGACCCCAACACTGAAGCTTTCTTT.

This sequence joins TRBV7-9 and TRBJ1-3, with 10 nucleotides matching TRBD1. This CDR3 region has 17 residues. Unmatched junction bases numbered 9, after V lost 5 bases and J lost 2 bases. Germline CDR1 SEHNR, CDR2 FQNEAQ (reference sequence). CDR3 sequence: CASSQGQGFGAGNTIYF. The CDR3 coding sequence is TGTGCCAGCAGCCAGGGACAGGGGTTTGGAGCTGGAAACACCATATATTTT. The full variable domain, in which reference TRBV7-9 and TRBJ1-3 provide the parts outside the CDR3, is DTGVSQNPRHKITKRGQNVTFRCDPISEHNRLYWYRQTLGQGPEFLTYFQNEAQLEKSRLLSDRFSAERPKGSFSTLEIQRTEQGDSAMYLCASSQGQGFGAGNTIYFGEGSWLTVV.

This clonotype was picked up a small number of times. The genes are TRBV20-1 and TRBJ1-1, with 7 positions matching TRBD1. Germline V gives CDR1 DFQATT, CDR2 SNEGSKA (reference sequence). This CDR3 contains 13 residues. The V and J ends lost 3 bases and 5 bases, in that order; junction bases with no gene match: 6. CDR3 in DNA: TGCAGTGCTAGGCGGGACAGTTTAACTGAAGCTTTCTTT. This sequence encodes CSARRDSLTEAFF.

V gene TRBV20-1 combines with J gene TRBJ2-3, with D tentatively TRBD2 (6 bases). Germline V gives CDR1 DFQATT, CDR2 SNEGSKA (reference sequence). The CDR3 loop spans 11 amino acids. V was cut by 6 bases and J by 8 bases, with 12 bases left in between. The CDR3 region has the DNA TGCAGTGCGGGGACTCCGGCTACGCAGTATTTT. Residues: CSAGTPATQYF.

CDR3 DNA: TGCAGTGCTAGAGTTTCCCCGGTCGAAGATACGCAGTATTTT. Its translation: CSARVSPVEDTQYF. The V call is TRBV20-1, the J call TRBJ2-3, with D unresolved. The CDR3 is 14 residues long. Germline V gives CDR1 DFQATT, CDR2 SNEGSKA (reference sequence). V shed 1 base and J shed 5 bases, with 13 bases lying between them.

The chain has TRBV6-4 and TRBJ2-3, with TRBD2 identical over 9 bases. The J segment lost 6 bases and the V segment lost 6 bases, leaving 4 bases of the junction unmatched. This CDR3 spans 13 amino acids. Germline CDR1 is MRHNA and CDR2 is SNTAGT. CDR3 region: CASSRREGDTQYF. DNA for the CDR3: TGTGCCAGCAGCCGGCGGGAGGGGGATACGCAGTATTTT.

The DNA of the CDR3 is TGTGCCAGCAGCACCGGGCCCTACACAGATACGCAGTATTTT. This sequence encodes CASSTGPYTDTQYF. This chain joins TRBV6-4 and TRBJ2-3; D unclear. This CDR3 contains 14 residues. The germline V gene has CDR1 MRHNA and CDR2 SNTAGT. Trimming shortened V by 6 bases and J by 2 bases, and 12 bases separated the two germline ends.

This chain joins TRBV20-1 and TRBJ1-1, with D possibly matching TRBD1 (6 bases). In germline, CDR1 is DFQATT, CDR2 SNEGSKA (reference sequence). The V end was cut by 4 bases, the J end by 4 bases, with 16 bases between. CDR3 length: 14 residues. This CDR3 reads CSAILLSGATEAFF. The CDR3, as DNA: TGCAGTGCTATCCTTCTATCGGGGGCCACTGAAGCTTTCTTT.

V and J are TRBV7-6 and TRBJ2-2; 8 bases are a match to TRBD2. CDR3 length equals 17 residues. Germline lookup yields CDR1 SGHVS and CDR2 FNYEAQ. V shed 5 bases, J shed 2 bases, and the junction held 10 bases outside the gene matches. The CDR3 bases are TGTGCCAGCAGCCGGGGTTGGCGGGGGGACAACACCGGGGAGCTGTTTTTT. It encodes CASSRGWRGDNTGELFF.

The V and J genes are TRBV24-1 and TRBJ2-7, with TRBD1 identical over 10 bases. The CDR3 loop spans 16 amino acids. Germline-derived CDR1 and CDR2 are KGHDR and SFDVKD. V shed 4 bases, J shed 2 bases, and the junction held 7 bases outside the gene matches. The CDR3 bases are TGTGCCACCAGTGACCCGACAGGGGGCAGCCCCTACGAGCAGTACTTC. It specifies CATSDPTGGSPYEQYF.

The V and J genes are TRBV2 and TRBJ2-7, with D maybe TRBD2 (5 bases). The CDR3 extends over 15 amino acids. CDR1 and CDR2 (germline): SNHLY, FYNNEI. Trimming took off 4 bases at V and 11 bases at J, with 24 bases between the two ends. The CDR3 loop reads CASSVRSGMPAREYF. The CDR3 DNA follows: TGTGCCAGCAGTGTTCGTTCGGGGATGCCCGCGCGGGAGTACTTC.